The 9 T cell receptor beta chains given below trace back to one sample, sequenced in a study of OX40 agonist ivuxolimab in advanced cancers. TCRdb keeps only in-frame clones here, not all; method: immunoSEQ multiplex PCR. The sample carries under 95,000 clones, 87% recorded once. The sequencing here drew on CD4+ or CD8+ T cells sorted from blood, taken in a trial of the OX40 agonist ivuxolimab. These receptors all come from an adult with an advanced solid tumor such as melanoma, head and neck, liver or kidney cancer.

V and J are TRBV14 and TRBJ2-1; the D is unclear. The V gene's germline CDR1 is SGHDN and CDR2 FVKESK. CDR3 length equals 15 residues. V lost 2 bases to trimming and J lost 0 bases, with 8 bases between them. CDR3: CASSQRHSSYNEQFF. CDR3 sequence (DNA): TGTGCCAGCAGCCAACGGCATTCCTCCTACAATGAGCAGTTCTTC.

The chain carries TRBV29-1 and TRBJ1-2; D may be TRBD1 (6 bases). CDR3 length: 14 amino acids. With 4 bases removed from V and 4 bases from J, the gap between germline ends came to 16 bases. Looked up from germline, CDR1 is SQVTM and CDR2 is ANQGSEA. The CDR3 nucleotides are TGCAGCGTTGTAACCCGGGGGGCCTCCTATGGCTACACCTTC. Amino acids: CSVVTRGASYGYTF.

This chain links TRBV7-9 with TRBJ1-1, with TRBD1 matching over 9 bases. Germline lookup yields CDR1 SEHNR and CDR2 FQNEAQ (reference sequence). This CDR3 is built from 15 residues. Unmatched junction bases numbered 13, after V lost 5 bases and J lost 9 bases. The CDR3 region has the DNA TGTGCCAGCAGCCCCGAACCCGGGACAGGGCCTAAAGCTTTCTTT. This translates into CASSPEPGTGPKAFF. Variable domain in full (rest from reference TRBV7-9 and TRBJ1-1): DTGVSQNPRHKITKRGQNVTFRCDPISEHNRLYWYRQTLGQGPEFLTYFQNEAQLEKSRLLSDRFSAERPKGSFSTLEIQRTEQGDSAMYLCASSPEPGTGPKAFFGQGTRLTVV.

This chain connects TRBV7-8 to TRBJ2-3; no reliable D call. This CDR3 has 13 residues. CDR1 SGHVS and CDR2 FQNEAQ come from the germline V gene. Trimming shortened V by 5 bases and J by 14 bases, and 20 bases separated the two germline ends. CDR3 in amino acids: CASSVRYGPLPYF. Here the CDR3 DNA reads TGTGCCAGCAGCGTCAGGTACGGGCCCCTTCCGTATTTT.

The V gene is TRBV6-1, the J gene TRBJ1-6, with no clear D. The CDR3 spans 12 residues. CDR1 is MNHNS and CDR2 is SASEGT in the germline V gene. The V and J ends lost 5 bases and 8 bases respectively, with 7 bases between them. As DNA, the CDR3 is TGTGCCAGCAGTCGCAGCGATTCACCCCTCCACTTT. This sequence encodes CASSRSDSPLHF.

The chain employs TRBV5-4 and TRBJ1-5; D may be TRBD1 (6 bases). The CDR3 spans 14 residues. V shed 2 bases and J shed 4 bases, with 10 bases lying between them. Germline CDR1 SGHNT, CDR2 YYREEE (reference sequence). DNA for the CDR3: TGTGCCAGCAGCTTTGGGGGGGCAAATCAGCCCCAGCATTTT. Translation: CASSFGGANQPQHF.

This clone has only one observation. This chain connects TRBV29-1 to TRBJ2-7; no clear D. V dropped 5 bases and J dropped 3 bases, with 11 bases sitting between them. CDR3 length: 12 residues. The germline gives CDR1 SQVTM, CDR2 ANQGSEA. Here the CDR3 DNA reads TGCAGCGTTTCCGAGAAAAACTACGAGCAGTACTTC. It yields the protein CSVSEKNYEQYF.

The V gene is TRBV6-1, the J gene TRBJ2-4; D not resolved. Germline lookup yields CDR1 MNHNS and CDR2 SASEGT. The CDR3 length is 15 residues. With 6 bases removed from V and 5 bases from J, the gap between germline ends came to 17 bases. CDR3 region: CASSDRVSQQNIQYF. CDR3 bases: TGTGCCAGCAGCGACCGAGTTTCACAGCAAAACATTCAGTACTTC.

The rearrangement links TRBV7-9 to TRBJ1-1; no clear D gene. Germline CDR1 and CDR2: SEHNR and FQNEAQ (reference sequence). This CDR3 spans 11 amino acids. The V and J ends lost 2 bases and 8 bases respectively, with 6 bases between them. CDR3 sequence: CASSLTGEAFF. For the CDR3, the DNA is TGTGCCAGCAGCTTAACCGGCGAAGCTTTCTTT.